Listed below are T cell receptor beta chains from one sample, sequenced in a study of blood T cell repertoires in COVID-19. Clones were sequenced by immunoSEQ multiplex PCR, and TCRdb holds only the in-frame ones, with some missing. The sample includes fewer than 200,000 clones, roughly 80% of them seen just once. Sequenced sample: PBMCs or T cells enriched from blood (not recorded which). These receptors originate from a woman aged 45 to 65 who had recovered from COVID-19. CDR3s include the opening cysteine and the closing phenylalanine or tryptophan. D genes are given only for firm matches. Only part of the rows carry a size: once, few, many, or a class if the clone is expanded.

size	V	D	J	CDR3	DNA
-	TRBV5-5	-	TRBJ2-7	CASSPVGGGYEQYF	TGTGCCAGCAGCCCGGTGGGAGGGGGCTACGAGCAGTACTTC
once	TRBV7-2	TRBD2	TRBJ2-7	CASSLSGGRADYEQYF	TGTGCCAGCAGCTTGAGCGGCGGGAGAGCAGACTACGAGCAGTACTTC
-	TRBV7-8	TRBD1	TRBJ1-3	CASSTRTGQGGTIYF	TGTGCCAGCAGCACCCGGACAGGGCAGGGAGGCACCATATATTTT
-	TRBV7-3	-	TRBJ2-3	CASSIRESTDTQYF	TGTGCCAGCAGCATCCGGGAAAGCACAGATACGCAGTATTTT
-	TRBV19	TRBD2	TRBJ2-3	CASSPRPGLAGDTQYF	TGTGCCAGTAGTCCCCGACCGGGACTAGCGGGAGATACGCAGTATTTT
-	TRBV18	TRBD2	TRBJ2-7	CASSPPGTSVGYEQYF	TGTGCCAGCTCACCACCGGGGACTAGCGTTGGCTACGAGCAGTACTTC
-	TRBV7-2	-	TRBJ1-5	CASSPRVGRPQHF	TGTGCCAGCAGCCCCCGGGTTGGCCGGCCCCAGCATTTT
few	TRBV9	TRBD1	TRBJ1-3	CASSTRQGGNTIYF	TGTGCCAGCAGCACCCGACAGGGTGGAAACACCATATATTTT
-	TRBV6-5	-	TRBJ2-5	CASSFLAGRAETQYF	TGTGCCAGCAGTTTTCTGGCGGGGCGAGCGGAGACCCAGTACTTC
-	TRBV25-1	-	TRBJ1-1	CASRLTMNTEAFF	TGTGCCAGCAGACTCACCATGAACACTGAAGCTTTCTTT
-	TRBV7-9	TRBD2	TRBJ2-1	CASSLGLTGGPGDNEQFF	TGTGCCAGCAGCTTAGGTCTAACGGGAGGGCCGGGGGATAATGAGCAGTTCTTC
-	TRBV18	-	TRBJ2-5	CASSAGETQYF	TGTGCCAGCTCGGCCGGGGAGACCCAGTACTTC
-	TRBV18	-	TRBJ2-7	CASSLTDYSYEQYF	TGTGCCAGCTCATTGACAGATTACTCCTACGAGCAGTACTTC
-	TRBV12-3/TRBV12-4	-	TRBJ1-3	CASDQGGGNTIYF	TGTGCCAGCGACCAGGGAGGTGGAAACACCATATATTTT
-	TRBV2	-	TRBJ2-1	CASTPRSSYNEQFF	TGTGCCAGCACCCCGCGGAGCTCCTACAATGAGCAGTTCTTC
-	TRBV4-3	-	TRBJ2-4	CASSQEGGGLPRIQYF	TGCGCCAGCAGCCAAGAGGGCGGGGGCCTCCCCAGGATTCAGTACTTC
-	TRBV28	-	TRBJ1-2	CASTSPGHIYGYTF	TGTGCCAGCACCTCACCGGGACACATCTATGGCTACACCTTC
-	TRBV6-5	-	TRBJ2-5	CASSWRIQETQYF	TGTGCCAGCAGTTGGCGGATTCAAGAGACCCAGTACTTC
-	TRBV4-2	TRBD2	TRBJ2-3	CASSQAPTSGRAERERNTQYF	TGTGCCAGCAGCCAAGCCCCTACTAGCGGGAGGGCCGAGAGGGAGAGAAATACGCAGTATTTT
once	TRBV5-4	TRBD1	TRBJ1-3	CASSPGGSGNTIYF	TGTGCCAGCAGTCCAGGGGGTTCTGGAAACACCATATATTTT
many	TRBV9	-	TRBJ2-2	CASSVATAGTGELFF	TGTGCCAGCAGCGTAGCGACAGCTGGAACCGGGGAGCTGTTTTTT
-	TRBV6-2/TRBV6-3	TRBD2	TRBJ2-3	CASSGIAGAYTDTQYF	TGTGCCAGCAGTGGCATAGCGGGAGCCTACACAGATACGCAGTATTTT
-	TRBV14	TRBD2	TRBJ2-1	CASSLRTSGRAPGEQFF	TGTGCCAGCAGCCTTCGCACTAGCGGGAGGGCCCCCGGTGAGCAGTTCTTC
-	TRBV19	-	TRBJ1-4	CASRAGGGEKLFF	TGTGCCAGTAGAGCCGGGGGAGGGGAAAAACTGTTTTTT
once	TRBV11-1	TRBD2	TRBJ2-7	CASSFLASGDYEQYF	TGTGCCAGCAGCTTCTTGGCTAGCGGAGACTACGAGCAGTACTTC
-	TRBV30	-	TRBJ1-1	CAWSWGLGSTEAFF	TGTGCCTGGAGCTGGGGGCTGGGGTCCACTGAAGCTTTCTTT
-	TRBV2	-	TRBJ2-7	CASRSADTYEQYF	TGTGCCAGCAGGTCGGCGGACACCTACGAGCAGTACTTC
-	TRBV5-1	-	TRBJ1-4	CASSSRGDISEKLFF	TGCGCCAGCAGCTCCCGGGGGGACATCTCCGAAAAACTGTTTTTT
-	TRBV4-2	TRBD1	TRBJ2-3	CASSQLLQGGTDTQYF	TGTGCCAGCAGCCAATTGTTACAGGGGGGCACAGATACGCAGTATTTT
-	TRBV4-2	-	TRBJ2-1	CASSPEPAGRGNEQFF	TGTGCCAGCAGCCCAGAACCTGCGGGAAGGGGCAATGAGCAGTTCTTC
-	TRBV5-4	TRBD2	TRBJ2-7	CASSWGGLAGSYEQYF	TGTGCCAGCAGCTGGGGGGGGCTAGCGGGGTCCTACGAGCAGTACTTC
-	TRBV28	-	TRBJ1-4	CASSLRATNEKLFF	TGTGCCAGCAGTTTACGTGCAACTAATGAAAAACTGTTTTTT
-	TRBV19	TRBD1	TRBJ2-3	CASSIARWGIRGREDTQYF	TGTGCCAGTAGTATAGCCCGGTGGGGTATCAGGGGGCGAGAAGATACGCAGTATTTT
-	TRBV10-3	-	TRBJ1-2	CAINDGQSYGYTF	TGTGCCATCAATGATGGACAAAGCTATGGCTACACCTTC
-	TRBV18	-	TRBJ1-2	CASSPYSYRDYGYTF	TGTGCCAGCTCACCATACTCCTACAGAGACTATGGCTACACCTTC
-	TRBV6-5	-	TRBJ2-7	CATRLTESSYEQYF	TGTGCCACTCGGCTGACAGAGAGCTCCTACGAGCAGTACTTC
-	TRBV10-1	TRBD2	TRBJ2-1	CASSEGLAGGYNEQFF	TGCGCCAGCAGTGAGGGACTAGCGGGAGGGTACAATGAGCAGTTCTTC
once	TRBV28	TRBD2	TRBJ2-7	CASSSHTGGYEQYF	TGTGCCAGCAGTTCACACACGGGGGGCTACGAGCAGTACTTC
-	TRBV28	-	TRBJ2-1	CASTPLDSYNEQFF	TGTGCCAGCACTCCGTTAGATTCCTACAATGAGCAGTTCTTC
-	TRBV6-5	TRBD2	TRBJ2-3	CATGGVGTDTQYF	TGTGCCACGGGGGGAGTGGGAACAGATACGCAGTATTTT
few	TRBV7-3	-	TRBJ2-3	CASSLSPGRGADTQYF	TGTGCCAGCAGCTTAAGTCCAGGGAGGGGGGCAGATACGCAGTATTTT
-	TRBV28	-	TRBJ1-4	CASSSYEKLFF	TGTGCCAGCAGTTCCTATGAAAAACTGTTTTTT
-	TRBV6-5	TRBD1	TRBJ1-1	CASSTGGAENTEAFF	TGTGCCAGCAGTACAGGGGGCGCGGAGAACACTGAAGCTTTCTTT
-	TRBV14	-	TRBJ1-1	CASSHIFGEGNTEAFF	TGTGCCAGCAGTCACATATTCGGGGAAGGGAACACTGAAGCTTTCTTT
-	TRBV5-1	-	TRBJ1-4	CASSLGEASEKLFF	TGCGCCAGCAGCTTAGGCGAGGCCTCTGAAAAACTGTTTTTT
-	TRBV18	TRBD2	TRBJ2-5	CASSPGLAGTVGVETQYF	TGTGCCAGCTCACCGGGACTAGCGGGTACTGTTGGGGTTGAGACCCAGTACTTC
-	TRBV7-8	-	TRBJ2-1	CVSAFPWGEPGNEQFF	TGTGTCAGCGCTTTCCCTTGGGGGGAGCCGGGGAATGAGCAGTTCTTC
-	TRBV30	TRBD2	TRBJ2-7	CAWGTSGYEQYF	TGTGCCTGGGGGACTAGCGGATACGAGCAGTACTTC
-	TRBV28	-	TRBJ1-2	CASSLITPVAYGYTF	TGTGCCAGCAGTTTAATCACGCCAGTAGCATATGGCTACACCTTC
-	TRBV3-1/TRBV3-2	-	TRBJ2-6	CASSQGRGHDGVLTF	TGTGCCAGCAGCCAAGGACGGGGTCACGACGGCGTCCTGACTTTC
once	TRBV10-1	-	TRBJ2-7	CAIPDSSEEQYF	TGCGCCATCCCGGACAGCTCAGAAGAGCAGTACTTC
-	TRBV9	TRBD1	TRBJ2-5	CASSALQGAQETQYF	TGTGCCAGCAGCGCCCTACAGGGGGCACAGGAGACCCAGTACTTC
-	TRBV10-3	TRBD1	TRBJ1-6	CAIRGQNNSPLHF	TGTGCCATCAGGGGACAGAACAATTCACCCCTCCACTTT
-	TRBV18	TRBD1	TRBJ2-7	CASSQGADRGRDEQYF	TGTGCCAGCTCACAAGGGGCAGACAGGGGACGTGACGAGCAGTACTTC
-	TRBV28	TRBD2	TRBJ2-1	CASSLTSRLAGSNEQFF	TGTGCCAGCAGTTTAACGAGCCGACTAGCGGGATCGAATGAGCAGTTCTTC
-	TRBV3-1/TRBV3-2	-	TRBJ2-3	CASSQVSDTQYF	TGTGCCAGCAGCCAAGTCTCAGATACGCAGTATTTT
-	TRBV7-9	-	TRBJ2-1	CASSTLSGGRGGNEQFF	TGTGCCAGCAGCACCCTGTCGGGCGGGAGAGGGGGAAATGAGCAGTTCTTC
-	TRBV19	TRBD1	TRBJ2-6	CASSLRTGGAAGANVLTF	TGTGCCAGTAGTCTACGGACAGGGGGCGCTGCGGGGGCCAACGTCCTGACTTTC
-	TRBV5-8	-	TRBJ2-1	CASSSLYEQFF	TGTGCCAGCAGCTCCCTGTATGAGCAGTTCTTC
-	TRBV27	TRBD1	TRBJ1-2	CASSQGGGRNYGYTF	TGTGCCAGCAGCCAGGGGGGCGGTCGGAACTATGGCTACACCTTC